Below, one TCR beta chain is given with its context. This may arise from a read error, as a much more abundant clone is one base away. Using a constant-region primer together with ProtoScript II reverse transcriptase, TCR beta cDNA was made from approximately 0.55 ug of total RNA. Investigators got TCR beta libraries out of three nested multiplex PCR rounds, done with slightly modified ARM-PCR. TCRdb re-called the multiplex PCR reads with MiXCR, one entry per CDR3 protein. The data hold roughly 40,000 distinct CDR3 sequences, with roughly 77% observed a single time. The data stem from a study of tumor-infiltrating lymphocytes in primary liver carcinoma. The source material, roughly 18-33 mg of unsorted bulk tissue, was used to co-extract RNA and DNA. Resection treated the patients' primary liver carcinoma. Patients were chronically HBV-infected and treatment-naive. The sample was tumor-adjacent normal liver tissue. This TCR was sampled from a woman in her twenties or thirties with primary liver carcinoma and hepatitis B virus infection.

CDR3 sequence (DNA): TGTGGCAGCTCACCGACAGGGGACACTGAAGCTTTCTTT. It specifies CGSSPTGDTEAFF. The rearrangement uses TRBV18 and TRBJ1-1, with 8 positions matching TRBD1. Germline V gives CDR1 KGHSH, CDR2 LQKENI. The CDR3 has 13 amino acids.